This T cell receptor beta chain came from a study of post-analysis software for immune sequencing data (dated by TCRdb to 2014 to 2015). General notes on the study: Disease courses on record covered relapsing-remitting, secondary progressive and progressive-relapsing multiple sclerosis, though some patients had no subtype annotation. A subset of samples was prepared in parallel using single-end sample barcoding, then pooled and co-amplified after Illumina adapter ligation. The patient repertoires were set against around ten previously published healthy control repertoires from donors whose ages ranged from roughly 6 to 27 years.

To demonstrate the VDJtools post-analysis software, the study profiled TCR beta repertoires from the peripheral blood of 13 young patients with multiple sclerosis. The multiple sclerosis patients were children and adolescents between roughly 6 and 16 years of age. The library was made by PCR. TCRdb shows the sequencer as Illumina HiSeq 2500. To reduce PCR and sequencing biases, unique molecular identifiers were built into the TCR beta cDNA libraries. Every 1 to 10 million input T cells yielded around 500,000 cDNA molecules, meaning each molecule approximated one T cell. Patient libraries were prepared and sequenced with the same protocol used for the earlier healthy control dataset. Samples belonging to the same batch were prepared together, multiplexed and sequenced on a shared HiSeq lane. In the original analysis: MIGEC handled the raw barcoded reads, throwing out single-read molecular identifier groups before consensus assembly and CDR3 extraction. Clonotype tables were post-analysed with VDJtools, normalizing diversity by down-sampling all datasets to the smallest sample size. In repertoire overlap clustering, CDR3 amino acid sequences, but not nucleotide sequences, were matched to correct batch-related cross-sample contamination. The raw public reads went through TCRdb reprocessing: fastp at Q25, MiXCR clone calling, in-frame beta chains kept. Rows matching on CDR3 protein sequence are summarized as one entry with the most common DNA and genes. What appears here as the V and J calls and clone size reflects TCRdb's work, not the paper's. This sample is represented by hundreds of thousands of distinct CDR3 sequences; less than 45% of them were singletons. 9% to 14% of the sample is taken by the ten largest.

A word on this clonotype: The antigen it recognizes is unknown. The junction differs from germline at one of its ends, possibly a read error.

The germline V gene encodes CDR1 MGHRA and CDR2 YSYEKL. The CDR3 contains 20 residues, cysteine and phenylalanine counted. Here the CDR3 DNA is all that survives: 60 bases in frame from base 1. What the research found in general, with its limitations: Compared with controls, multiple sclerosis patients had significantly lower normalized Chao1 diversity, a finding suggesting substantial peripheral T-cell clonal expansion. The multiple sclerosis patient group was slightly younger than the control group. Direct clustering with F measure revealed strong co-clustering of samples prepared in the same batch, which led to a batch-effect correction. Roughly 5 TRBV segments, including TRBV5-6, TRBV5-1 and TRBV20-1, were significantly more frequent in patients than controls.

The source of this sequence is a girl between 10 and 17 years old with multiple sclerosis. The chain joins TRBV4-1 to TRBJ2-3, and TRBD2 matches 12 of the central bases. Sequencing was done on a sample of blood. The CDR3 protein sequence reads: CASSPTGLAGGPVSTDTRYF. The sequenced DNA is TGCGCCAGCAGCCCCACGGGGCTAGCGGGAGGGCCCGTGTCCACAGATACGCGGTATTTT.